The sequence of this T cell receptor beta chain was determined in a study of breast tumors, draining lymph nodes, adjacent tissues. General study points: Tumor and nontumor repertoires were significantly more similar in luminal-like than in basal-like breast cancer. Tumor TCR diversity was below lymph nodes but above nontumor tissue. Findings are consistent with lymph node origin and intratumoral expansion of most tumor T cells. Data only fit, rather than demonstrated, lymph node origin of most tumor T cells.

This CDR3 has 16 amino acids. The V gene's germline CDR1 is LGHNA and CDR2 YSLEER. V lost 4 bases and J lost 7; bases outside the gene matches: 11. At least ten counts were recorded for this clonotype. Its antigen is not known. Breast cancer patients provided tissue from their axillary draining lymph nodes. TCRdb analysed the multiplex PCR reads with MiXCR anew, one entry per CDR3 protein. The table shows about 230,000 distinct CDR3 sequences, with about a third occurring only once. The rearrangement links TRBV4-3 to TRBJ2-1, with 9 bases lining up with TRBD2. This receptor was taken from a female donor with breast cancer. Some clones in this sample may be carry-over from other donors' samples. Input material: axillary lymph node tissue. In DNA, the CDR3 is TGCGCCAGCAGCCCCGCGGGGGGGAGGGGGAGAAATGAGCAGTTCTTC. It is translated as CASSPAGGRGRNEQFF.